These 23 T cell receptor beta chains came from one sample sequenced in a study of T cell clonality in common variable immunodeficiency. The study's findings and limits: In common variable immunodeficiency, TCR beta chains reportedly carried fewer deletions and N-nucleotide insertions.

Their cognate antigens are unknown. The method was immunoSEQ multiplex PCR; TCRdb's version includes in-frame clones alone and lacks a portion of them. This sample comprises some 9,700 clones, none seen once only. The source material was peripheral blood mononuclear cells. The receptors were gathered from a human donor with common variable immunodeficiency.

This clone is termed medium-sized (0.01 to 0.1%). Coverage ceases 3 residues before the CDR3 finishes, and the germline J gene fills in the end. This chain links TRBV30 with TRBJ2-2; D is ambiguous. Trimming removed 1 base at V and 5 bases at J, with 8 bases between. The CDR3 totals 13 residues. Germline CDR1 GTSNPN, CDR2 SVGIG (reference sequence). The DNA read from the CDR3 is TGTGCCTGGAGTGGAAGCCCGACCGGGGAG. Translating it yields CAWSGSPTGE. The whole CDR3 region reads CAWSGSPTGELFF. Variable domain in full (rest from reference TRBV30 and TRBJ2-2): SQTIHQWPATLVQPVGSPLSLECTVEGTSNPNLYWYRQAAGRGLQLLFYSVGIGQISSEVPQNLSASRPQDRQFILSSKKLLLSDSGFYLCAWSGSPTGELFFGEGSRLTVL.

In this sample, this clone turned up many times. The sequence runs out 3 residues before the end of the CDR3; the remainder is reconstructed from the germline J gene. In the same sample, other DNA sequences code for this CDR3. The chain couples TRBV7-9 to TRBJ2-5; 13 nucleotides agree with TRBD2. The germline gives CDR1 SEHNR, CDR2 FQNEAQ (reference sequence). The CDR3 contains 14 residues. V shed 5 bases and J 5 bases; nucleotides not matched to a gene: 2. CDR3 protein: CASSRTSGGETQYF. CDR3 bases read: TGTGCCAGCAGCAGGACTAGCGGGGGTGAGACC.

In this sample, this clone turned up many times. From the germline J gene comes the end of the CDR3, since the read stops 3 residues before it. This sequence joins TRBV6-2 or TRBV6-3 and TRBJ1-1, with D possibly being TRBD1 (5 bases). CDR1 and CDR2 (germline): MNHEY, SVGEGT. This CDR3 comprises 14 residues. The V end lost 6 bases, the J end lost 5 bases, and 16 bases lay between the germline ends. The CDR3 loop reads CASRPGILVTEAFF. The CDR3 bases that were read are TGTGCCAGCAGGCCAGGGATTTTAGTGACTGAA.

This clone has at least ten counts. The read falls 3 residues short of the CDR3 end, and the missing part is taken from the germline J gene. The chain couples TRBV9 to TRBJ2-1, with D possibly being TRBD1 (5 bases). The CDR3 runs to 18 residues. V lost 3 bases, J lost 6 bases, and 25 bases lay in between. The germline gives CDR1 SGDLS, CDR2 YYNGEE. The CDR3 bases that were read are TGTGCCAGCAGCGGAATCCGACCCGACAGTTTCCCGGTCAATGAG. Protein sequence: CASSGIRPDSFPVNE. The full CDR3 is CASSGIRPDSFPVNEQFF.

This clone was seen many times. The CDR3 extends 3 residues past the end of the read, so its final part is completed from the germline J gene. The rearrangement uses TRBV30 and TRBJ1-6, with a possible D match to TRBD1 (6 bases). The V gene's germline CDR1 is GTSNPN and CDR2 SVGIG (reference sequence). The length of the CDR3 is 13 residues. Trimming shortened V by 5 bases and J by 11 bases, and 16 bases separated the two germline ends. The CDR3 sequence is CAWGNGGDAPLHF. The DNA read from the CDR3 is TGTGCCTGGGGTAATGGGGGCGATGCACCC.

This clone occurred many times. The CDR3 end lies 3 residues beyond the end of the read and is filled in from the germline J gene. The rearrangement links TRBV5-1 to TRBJ2-1; D possibly corresponds to TRBD2 (5 bases). This CDR3 spans 16 amino acids. The V gene lost 4 bases and the J gene lost 0 bases, with 14 bases spanning the gap. Looked up from germline, CDR1 is SGHRS and CDR2 is YFSETQ. The sequenced CDR3 bases are TGCGCCAGCAGCAAAGAAGCGGTTACCTCCTACAATGAG. This codes for CASSKEAVTSYNE. The entire CDR3 sequence reads CASSKEAVTSYNEQFF.

By its share, this clone is medium-sized. The read halts 3 residues ahead of the CDR3 end, with the missing end drawn from the germline J gene. V usage is TRBV5-1 and J usage is TRBJ2-4; a possible D gene is TRBD2 (5 bases). The CDR3 sequence is 15 residues long. Germline V lookup: CDR1 SGHRS, CDR2 YFSETQ. V was pared by 3 bases and J by 3 bases, with 13 bases between. The sequenced part of the CDR3 DNA is TGCGCCAGCAGCTCCGGGGATGATTTCAAAAACATT. Translating it yields CASSSGDDFKNI. The complete CDR3 protein is CASSSGDDFKNIQYF.

In this sample, this clone turned up a few times. The CDR3 end falls 3 residues outside the read, so it is completed with the germline J gene. The chain employs TRBV18 and TRBJ2-1; the D gene is possibly TRBD1 (6 bases). Germline assignment: CDR1 KGHSH and CDR2 LQKENI. Trimming removed 8 bases from V and 8 bases from J, with 10 bases in between. The CDR3 has 11 amino acids. Partial CDR3 DNA: TGTGCCAGCGCAAAGGGGGATGAG. Residues: CASAKGDE. Given in full, the CDR3 is CASAKGDEQFF.

This clone has ten or more counts. The read stops 3 residues short of the end of the CDR3; the missing end is completed from the germline J gene. The rearrangement uses TRBV7-9 and TRBJ2-3; 9 nucleotides match TRBD2. With V trimmed by 8 bases and J by 1 base, 7 bases remained unmatched. Germline V gene lookup returns CDR1 SEHNR and CDR2 FQNEAQ (reference sequence). This CDR3 has 15 residues. CDR3 DNA, as far as it was read: TGTGCCAGCTTAGTAGCGGGGGTGGGCACAGATACG. Encoded protein: CASLVAGVGTDT. The complete CDR3 reads CASLVAGVGTDTQYF.

This clone appeared many times. The read ends 3 residues before the CDR3 terminus; that terminus is restored from the germline J gene. This rearrangement joins TRBV20-1 to TRBJ1-2, with a weak D call TRBD1 (5 bases). Germline CDR1 and CDR2: DFQATT and SNEGSKA (reference sequence). The length of the CDR3 is 14 residues. CDR3 DNA (partial): TGCAGTGCCGAAACGGGTTATGGGAGGGGAGGC. This gives the protein CSAETGYGRGG. The whole CDR3 sequence reads CSAETGYGRGGYTF.

This clone was counted ten times or more. From the germline J gene comes the end of the CDR3, since the read stops 3 residues before it. The J gene is TRBJ2-1, the V gene TRBV2; TRBD2 matches at 10 bases. This CDR3 is 15 amino acids long. With 3 bases clipped from V and 4 bases from J, the junction kept 3 bases outside the gene matches. In germline, CDR1 is SNHLY, CDR2 FYNNEI. The DNA read from the CDR3 is TGTGCCAGCAGTGAGGGACTAGCGATTTACAATGAG. Protein product: CASSEGLAIYNE. The entire CDR3 sequence reads CASSEGLAIYNEQFF.

This clone was observed many times. The read halts 3 residues ahead of the CDR3 end, with the missing end drawn from the germline J gene. This chain joins TRBV20-1 and TRBJ2-1; 11 positions agree with TRBD2. With 2 bases clipped from V and 1 base from J, the junction kept 10 bases outside the gene matches. CDR3 length equals 18 residues. From germline, CDR1 is DFQATT and CDR2 SNEGSKA (reference sequence). CDR3 residues: CSARYSSGGGGSYNEQFF. The CDR3 bases that were read are TGCAGTGCTAGATATAGTAGCGGGGGGGGAGGATCCTACAATGAG.

This clone was found many times. The CDR3 end is not reached by the read, which stops 3 residues before it; the germline J gene fills it in. V gene TRBV19 combines with J gene TRBJ2-3; D remains ambiguous. Germline V gene data show CDR1 as LNHDA and CDR2 as SQIVND (reference sequence). The V end was cut by 2 bases, the J end by 0 bases, with 6 bases between. CDR3 length: 14 residues. CDR3 DNA, as far as it was read: TGTGCCAGTAGTATACAAACTAGCACAGATACG. This translates into CASSIQTSTDT. The full CDR3 protein is CASSIQTSTDTQYF.

This clone has just a few counts. This likely reflects a read error, since a far larger clone is one base away. The CDR3 extends 3 residues past the end of the read, so its final part is completed from the germline J gene. The chain couples TRBV18 to TRBJ2-5; 9 positions match TRBD1. The CDR3 is 15 residues long. CDR1 KGHSH and CDR2 LQKENI come from the germline V gene. Trimming at V came to 6 bases and at J to 3 bases, leaving 8 bases not matched to a gene. Partial CDR3 DNA: TGTGCCAGCTCCGTCGACAGGGGGGAAAAAGAGACC. Its protein is CASSVDRGEKET. The entire CDR3 reads CASSVDRGEKETQYF.

This clone has a count of ten or more. Sequencing ends 3 residues short of the CDR3 end; the germline J gene provides the rest. The chain is built from TRBV28 and TRBJ2-7; weak D call: TRBD1 (6 bases). The CDR3 loop spans 18 amino acids. Trimming took 6 bases from V and 0 from J, leaving 24 bases between them. Germline V gene lookup returns CDR1 MDHEN and CDR2 SYDVKM. The sequenced part of the CDR3 DNA is TGTGCCAGCAGGGGGGCCCCTGGATGGGGGAGCGGCTCCTACGAG. Translated: CASRGAPGWGSGSYE. The whole CDR3 sequence is CASRGAPGWGSGSYEQYF.

In this sample, this clone turned up many times. Read sequence stops 3 residues before the CDR3 end, and the germline J gene provides the missing end. The rearrangement joins TRBV19 to TRBJ1-5, with D possibly matching TRBD1 (5 bases). This CDR3 is built from 13 residues. CDR1 is LNHDA, CDR2 SQIVND, per germline (reference sequence). Trimming took 4 bases from V and 6 from J, leaving 10 bases between them. CDR3 loop: CASSTQTVQPQHF. CDR3 DNA (partial): TGTGCCAGTAGTACCCAGACAGTTCAGCCC.

This clone is medium-sized by share. The read ends 3 residues early relative to the CDR3; the germline J gene fills the gap. V gene TRBV20-1 combines with J gene TRBJ1-2; no clear D. Germline V gene sequence: CDR1 DFQATT, CDR2 SNEGSKA (reference sequence). The CDR3 is 12 amino acids. V lost 6 bases and J lost 2, with 10 bases in between. The DNA read from the CDR3 is TGCAGTGCAAAAACAGTGAACTATGGC. Translated: CSAKTVNYG. The whole CDR3 protein is CSAKTVNYGYTF.

In this sample, this clone turned up many times. From the germline J gene comes the end of the CDR3, since the read stops 3 residues before it. The V call is TRBV6-2 or TRBV6-3, the J call TRBJ2-7; 11 bases align to TRBD1. CDR3 length: 16 residues. V shed 0 bases, J shed 1 base, and the junction held 2 bases outside the gene matches. CDR1 is MNHEY and CDR2 is SVGEGT in the germline V gene. The sequenced CDR3 bases are TGTGCCAGCAGTTACTCTTGGGACAGGGGGTCCTACGAG. It is translated as CASSYSWDRGSYE. The CDR3 in full is CASSYSWDRGSYEQYF.

This clone appeared many times. The sequence runs out 3 residues before the end of the CDR3; the remainder is reconstructed from the germline J gene. The chain couples TRBV2 to TRBJ1-1, with D tentatively TRBD1 (5 bases). Germline CDR1 is SNHLY and CDR2 is FYNNEI. Trimming took off 6 bases at V and 3 bases at J, with 17 bases between the two ends. The CDR3 loop spans 15 amino acids. CDR3 sequence reads: CASRPLGPLYTEAFF. The sequenced part of the CDR3 DNA is TGTGCCAGCAGACCCTTGGGGCCGTTGTACACTGAA.

This clone is medium-sized in the sample. The read terminates 3 residues before the CDR3 end, so the remaining end is supplied by the germline J gene. The rearrangement joins TRBV30 to TRBJ1-6; 8 bases line up with TRBD1. This CDR3 is built from 15 residues. Germline V gene lookup returns CDR1 GTSNPN and CDR2 SVGIG (reference sequence). Unmatched junction bases numbered 7, after V lost 1 base and J lost 8 bases. The CDR3 loop is CAWSAGTGAYSPLHF. CDR3 DNA, as far as it was read: TGTGCCTGGAGTGCGGGGACAGGAGCATATTCACCC. Combining the CDR3 with reference TRBV30 and TRBJ1-6 gives the whole variable domain SQTIHQWPATLVQPVGSPLSLECTVEGTSNPNLYWYRQAAGRGLQLLFYSVGIGQISSEVPQNLSASRPQDRQFILSSKKLLLSDSGFYLCAWSAGTGAYSPLHFGNGTRLTVT.

This clone is labeled medium-sized. The observed sequence ends 3 residues before the CDR3 terminus, with the missing tail filled in from the germline J gene. The rearrangement joins TRBV20-1 to TRBJ2-3; maybe TRBD1 (5 bases). The CDR3 runs to 12 residues. Germline V lookup: CDR1 DFQATT, CDR2 SNEGSKA (reference sequence). The V and J ends lost 2 bases and 4 bases respectively, with 7 bases between them. This chain's CDR3 is CSARPGSDTQYF. CDR3 DNA, as far as it was read: TGCAGTGCTAGACCAGGGTCAGATACG.

This clone was counted ten times or more. The CDR3 extends 3 residues past the end of the read, so its final part is completed from the germline J gene. The chain carries TRBV19 and TRBJ1-1, with TRBD1 matching over 7 bases. Germline CDR1 and CDR2: LNHDA and SQIVND (reference sequence). V dropped 3 bases and J dropped 7; count of bases not matched to a gene: 17. The CDR3 contains 17 residues. The CDR3 loop is CASSIRKGGGGSGEAFF. The CDR3 DNA, read in part, is TGTGCCAGTAGTATCCGTAAAGGGGGCGGAGGGTCCGGTGAA.

This clone came up many times. The read comes to an end 3 residues before the CDR3 does, leaving the germline J gene to fill in the end. The rearrangement joins TRBV5-1 to TRBJ2-2; 11 bases line up with TRBD2. Trimming took 0 bases from V and 4 from J; bases not matched to a gene: 8. The CDR3 has 18 residues. CDR1 and CDR2 (germline): SGHRS, YFSETQ. The CDR3 bases that were read are TGCGCCAGCAGCTTGGCCCAGGCTAGCGGGAGGTCCACCGGGGAG. It is translated as CASSLAQASGRSTGE. The CDR3 reads in full as CASSLAQASGRSTGELFF.